Below, 20 T cell receptor beta chains from the same sample are listed, as sequenced in a study of beta chain features in type 1 diabetes. As every portion of the isolated RNA was reverse transcribed, the sequencing read expressed TCRB transcripts. Libraries were prepared by immunoSEQ multiplex PCR; TCRdb keeps only in-frame clonotypes and omits some of them. The data hold a few hundred thousand clones, with approximately 15% observed a single time. The sample was naive CD4+ T cells from blood. The receptor source for this set is a man in his thirties or forties in good health.

This chain's CDR3 is CASSLAGAVEQFF. The CDR3, as DNA: TGCGCCAGCAGCTTGGCCGGGGCGGTTGAGCAGTTCTTC. The chain joins TRBV5-1 to TRBJ2-1, with D perhaps being TRBD1 or TRBD2 (5 bases each). The V end was cut by 0 bases, the J end by 9 bases, with 10 bases between. The CDR3 contains 13 residues. In germline, CDR1 is SGHRS, CDR2 YFSETQ.

This clone showed up just a few times. V usage is TRBV9 and J usage is TRBJ1-1; no definite D call. CDR1 and CDR2 (germline): SGDLS, YYNGEE. CDR3 length equals 15 residues. The germline V and J ends were trimmed by 0 bases and 1 base, with 10 bases remaining between them. Written as DNA, the CDR3 is TGTGCCAGCAGCGTAGGGGCCGCGGCGAACACTGAAGCTTTCTTT. Its translation: CASSVGAAANTEAFF.

This clone showed up just a few times. The chain joins TRBV29-1 to TRBJ1-6; D remains ambiguous. CDR3 length: 14 amino acids. Trimming took 7 bases from V and 7 from J, leaving 17 bases between them. Germline values: CDR1 SQVTM, CDR2 ANQGSEA. The CDR3 coding sequence is TGCAGCGCCAAATTCCCCTGGGCAAATTCACCCCTCCACTTT. Its translation is CSAKFPWANSPLHF.

This chain joins TRBV5-4 and TRBJ2-5; the match to TRBD1 covers 7 bases. Germline CDR1 is SGHNT and CDR2 is YYREEE (reference sequence). This CDR3 contains 15 residues. Trimming removed 1 base from V and 4 bases from J; junction bases left unmatched: 7. The CDR3 here is CASSLKGAWVETQYF. The CDR3 nucleotides read TGTGCCAGCAGCTTGAAGGGGGCGTGGGTAGAGACCCAGTACTTC.

This clone has only a few counts. The chain couples TRBV5-1 to TRBJ2-1, with TRBD2 matching 7 bases. J lost 7 bases, V lost 0 bases, and 7 bases had no gene match. CDR3 length: 15 amino acids. Germline V gives CDR1 SGHRS, CDR2 YFSETQ. The CDR3 DNA is TGCGCCAGCAGCTTGGCTATGACTAGCACGAATGAGCAGTTCTTC. This sequence encodes CASSLAMTSTNEQFF. Complete variable domain (other parts from reference TRBV5-1 and TRBJ2-1): KAGVTQTPRYLIKTRGQQVTLSCSPISGHRSVSWYQQTPGQGLQFLFEYFSETQRNKGNFPGRFSGRQFSNSRSEMNVSTLELGDSALYLCASSLAMTSTNEQFFGPGTRLTVL.

The V call is TRBV5-1, the J call TRBJ2-1; D tentatively fits TRBD1 or TRBD2 (6 bases each). V was shortened by 2 bases and J by 5 bases, with 14 bases between the two germline ends. Germline V lookup: CDR1 SGHRS, CDR2 YFSETQ. This CDR3 region has 15 residues. The CDR3 reads CASSLGGRLNNEQFF. CDR3 nucleotides: TGCGCCAGCAGCTTAGGGGGGCGCTTGAACAATGAGCAGTTCTTC.

The genes are TRBV4-1 and TRBJ1-6; D not certain. CDR1 is MGHRA, CDR2 YSYEKL, per germline. Deletions cut 1 base from V and 8 bases from J, with 6 bases between. The CDR3 contains 13 residues. In DNA, the CDR3 is TGCGCCAGCAGCCAAGTGCCCGATTCACCCCTCCACTTT. Protein sequence: CASSQVPDSPLHF.

The gene calls are TRBV7-2 and TRBJ2-2; unclear D gene. The V end lost 8 bases, the J end lost 2 bases, and 9 bases lay between the germline ends. In germline, CDR1 is SGHTA, CDR2 FQGNSA. The CDR3 loop spans 13 amino acids. The CDR3, as DNA: TGTGCCAGCCGGAAACGAAACACCGGGGAGCTGTTTTTT. Translated: CASRKRNTGELFF.

V usage is TRBV30 and J usage is TRBJ1-5; a weak D match, TRBD1 (5 bases). The germline V gene encodes CDR1 GTSNPN and CDR2 SVGIG (reference sequence). V lost 3 bases and J 6 bases, leaving 9 bases between the germline ends. CDR3 length: 12 amino acids. The CDR3 nucleotides are TGTGCCTGGAGCCAGGGTCCTCAGCCCCAGCATTTT. Protein product: CAWSQGPQPQHF.

The chain combines TRBV12-2 with TRBJ2-1; whether TRBD1, the table's D call, matches the DNA was not checked. TRBV12-2 is a pseudogene. The CDR3 sequence is 15 residues long. The CDR3 reads CASRLVLTAYNEQFF. The CDR3 nucleotides are TGTGCAAGTCGCTTAGTTTTGACAGCATACAATGAGCAGTTCTTC.

In its sample, this clone was seen a few times. The chain combines TRBV20-1 with TRBJ2-1; D gene unclear. This CDR3 has 11 amino acids. V was pared by 8 bases and J by 2 bases, with 7 bases between. The V gene's germline CDR1 is DFQATT and CDR2 SNEGSKA (reference sequence). Here the CDR3 reads CSPVAYNEQFF. CDR3 DNA sequence: TGCAGTCCCGTGGCCTACAATGAGCAGTTCTTC.

This chain joins TRBV5-4 and TRBJ2-5; tentatively, D is TRBD2 (6 bases). V was trimmed by 5 bases and J by 4 bases, leaving 18 bases between them. Germline values: CDR1 SGHNT, CDR2 YYREEE (reference sequence). The CDR3 spans 15 residues. This CDR3 reads CASRNGGPFPETQYF. As DNA, the CDR3 is TGTGCCAGCAGAAACGGAGGGCCATTCCCAGAGACCCAGTACTTC.

This clone was picked up a small number of times. The rearrangement joins TRBV19 to TRBJ1-1; D ambiguous. The CDR3 length is 13 residues. Germline assignment: CDR1 LNHDA and CDR2 SQIVND (reference sequence). The V end was cut by 6 bases, the J end by 4 bases, with 12 bases between. CDR3 nucleotides: TGTGCCAGTAGGCTCTCGGGGAGCACTGAAGCTTTCTTT. Residues: CASRLSGSTEAFF.

This clone was counted a few times. The chain links TRBV18 to TRBJ2-1; TRBD2 matches at 9 bases. Germline-derived CDR1 and CDR2 are KGHSH and LQKENI. With 2 bases clipped from V and 9 bases from J, the junction kept 8 bases outside the gene matches. The CDR3 is made up of 15 amino acids. In DNA, the CDR3 is TGTGCCAGCTCACCAAAAGCGGGGGGATCGCGTGAGCAGTTCTTC. Residues: CASSPKAGGSREQFF. The full variable domain, in which reference TRBV18 and TRBJ2-1 provide the parts outside the CDR3, is NAGVMQNPRHLVRRRGQEARLRCSPMKGHSHVYWYRQLPEEGLKFMVYLQKENIIDESGMPKERFSAEFPKEGPSILRIQQVVRGDSAAYFCASSPKAGGSREQFFGPGTRLTVL.

The chain recombines TRBV7-9 with TRBJ2-2; no reliable D call. The CDR3 has 13 residues. The germline gives CDR1 SEHNR, CDR2 FQNEAQ (reference sequence). Trimming shortened V by 3 bases and J by 6 bases, and 8 bases separated the two germline ends. The CDR3 spells CASSFLLPGELFF. CDR3 bases: TGTGCCAGCAGCTTCCTGCTCCCCGGGGAGCTGTTTTTT. Full variable domain (outside the CDR3, taken from reference TRBV7-9 and TRBJ2-2): DTGVSQNPRHKITKRGQNVTFRCDPISEHNRLYWYRQTLGQGPEFLTYFQNEAQLEKSRLLSDRFSAERPKGSFSTLEIQRTEQGDSAMYLCASSFLLPGELFFGEGSRLTVL.

CDR3 sequence reads: CSVKDRLGIYGYTF. CDR3 sequence (DNA): TGCAGCGTTAAGGACAGGCTAGGAATCTATGGCTACACCTTC. The chain links TRBV29-1 to TRBJ1-2; 7 nucleotides match TRBD1. There are 14 residues in the CDR3. Germline assignment: CDR1 SQVTM and CDR2 ANQGSEA. V shed 5 bases and J 4 bases; nucleotides not matched to a gene: 10. Looking up the rest from reference TRBV29-1 and TRBJ1-2 gives the full variable domain: SAVISQKPSRDICQRGTSLTIQCQVDSQVTMMFWYRQQPGQSLTLIATANQGSEATYESGFVIDKFPISRPNLTFSTLTVSNMSPEDSSIYLCSVKDRLGIYGYTFGSGTRLTVV.

The CDR3 nucleotides read TGCGCCAGCAGCCAAGAAGGCCCGAATACGCAGTATTTT. As protein: CASSQEGPNTQYF. The genes are TRBV4-1 and TRBJ2-3; D is unclear. V gave up 0 bases and J gave up 7 bases, with 8 bases separating them. This CDR3 has 13 amino acids. Germline CDR1 is MGHRA and CDR2 is YSYEKL.

This clone has more than one count but fewer than ten. Other DNA variants within this sample encode the same CDR3. The V gene is TRBV18, the J gene TRBJ2-7; 7 bases align to TRBD1. The germline gives CDR1 KGHSH, CDR2 LQKENI. The J segment lost 3 bases and the V segment lost 3 bases, leaving 2 bases of the junction unmatched. The CDR3 is 13 residues long. Here the CDR3 DNA reads TGTGCCAGCTCACCCGGGACAGACTACGAGCAGTACGTC. Translating it yields CASSPGTDYEQYV.

The rearrangement joins TRBV7-2 to TRBJ2-1; tentative D call: TRBD1 (5 bases). The germline V gene has CDR1 SGHTA and CDR2 FQGNSA. The CDR3 consists of 13 residues. V lost 5 bases and J lost 6, with 11 bases in between. CDR3 region: CASSRNTGNEQFF. As DNA, the CDR3 is TGTGCCAGCAGCCGAAACACAGGCAATGAGCAGTTCTTC. The variable domain in full, with the rest retrieved from reference TRBV7-2 and TRBJ2-1, is GAGVSQSPSNKVTEKGKDVELRCDPISGHTALYWYRQSLGQGLEFLIYFQGNSAPDKSGLPSDRFSAERTGGSVSTLTIQRTQQEDSAVYLCASSRNTGNEQFFGPGTRLTVL.

The chain couples TRBV6-7 to TRBJ2-7; 10 nucleotides line up with TRBD1. TRBV6-7 is known as an ORF, though its function is uncertain. The CDR3 runs to 15 residues. Unmatched junction bases numbered 9, after V lost 4 bases and J lost 6 bases. The CDR3 DNA follows: TGTGCCAGCAGTTCCACTCGGGGACAGGGGCGCGAGCAGTACTTC. Residues: CASSSTRGQGREQYF.